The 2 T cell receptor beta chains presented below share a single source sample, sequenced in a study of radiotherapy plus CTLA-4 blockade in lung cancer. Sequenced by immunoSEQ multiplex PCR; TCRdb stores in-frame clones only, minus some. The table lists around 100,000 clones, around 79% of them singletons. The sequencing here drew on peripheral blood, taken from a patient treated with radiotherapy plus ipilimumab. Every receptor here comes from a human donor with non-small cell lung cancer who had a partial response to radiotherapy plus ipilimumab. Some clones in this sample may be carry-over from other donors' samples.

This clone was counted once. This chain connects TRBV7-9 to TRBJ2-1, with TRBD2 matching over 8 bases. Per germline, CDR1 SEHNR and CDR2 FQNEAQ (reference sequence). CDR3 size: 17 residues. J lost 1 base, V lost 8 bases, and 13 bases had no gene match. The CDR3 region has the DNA TGTGCCAGCCTCAGCACCGGGGGGGGTGGATCCTACAATGAGCAGTTCTTC. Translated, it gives CASLSTGGGGSYNEQFF.

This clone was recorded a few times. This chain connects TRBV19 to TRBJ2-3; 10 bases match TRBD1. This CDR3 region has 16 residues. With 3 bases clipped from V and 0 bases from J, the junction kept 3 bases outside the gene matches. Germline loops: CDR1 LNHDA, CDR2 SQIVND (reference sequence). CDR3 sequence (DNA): TGTGCCAGTAGTATTGGGACAGGGGTCAGCACAGATACGCAGTATTTT. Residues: CASSIGTGVSTDTQYF.